This is a list of T cell receptor beta chains from one sample in a study of blood T cells in healthy people across ages. MiXCR was run by TCRdb on the 5' RACE reads, yielding one entry per CDR3 protein. The table includes about 730,000 distinct CDR3 sequences, 40% to 45% detected once. Material for sequencing was blood. Every receptor here comes from an older woman in good health. Each CDR3 is given without its conserved first and last residue. Fields, in order: V gene, clone size, CDR3 protein. The listing skips clone size in some rows; elsewhere it reads once, few, many or a size class.

>TRBV27|.
ASSLSPGSRNTEAF
>TRBV20-1|few
SARAAGDLNIQY
>TRBV29-1|many
SVVRQGPDEQY
>TRBV3-1|.
ASSHRGTSGRARTDTQY
>TRBV27|few
ASSFLSWGQGTEQY
>TRBV15|.
ATSRDWGGSYNEQF
>TRBV12-3/TRBV12-4|.
ASSWVAGGYQETQY
>TRBV28|few
ASSNRDLAETQY
>TRBV2|few
ASSLVTGVKANEQF
>TRBV29-1|few
SVPLGLAGGIYNEQY
>TRBV6-2/TRBV6-3|many
ASTPGVAEDDVGYT
>TRBV6-5|.
ASVVRPTDFFNEQF
>TRBV10-3|.
AISPLAPADTQY
>TRBV2|few
ASRGSPAHYEQY
>TRBV4-1|.
ASSQDWDNNSPLH
>TRBV6-1|once
ASIEGGAAYEQY
>TRBV12-3/TRBV12-4|.
ASSLTGNGSPLH
>TRBV9|.
ASSPIAWLSSTDTQY
>TRBV20-1|once
SVEGSAGELF
>TRBV2|.
ASRRYTQETQY
>TRBV28|few
ASWTLAGDSYNEQF
>TRBV6-4|.
ASSPGLAGGRGYNEQY
>TRBV7-2|few
ASSAGTISLSYEQY
>TRBV3-1|.
ASSLTSGVTYNEQF
>TRBV10-3|.
AISSSLGTDTQY
>TRBV5-1|.
ASSLGDRASYNEQF
>TRBV28|few
ASSYGTVGRNEQF
>TRBV18|.
ASLIDGQTTEAF
>TRBV27|.
ASSFWANTETQY
>TRBV9|.
ASSVRAGGGTQETQY
>TRBV7-9|.
ASSVAGSGTGELF
>TRBV3-1|.
ASILSGSGYNEQF
>TRBV7-2|.
ASSEQSTGATEAF
>TRBV4-1|.
ASSYRVGYEQY
>TRBV29-1|few
SGRDGETQY